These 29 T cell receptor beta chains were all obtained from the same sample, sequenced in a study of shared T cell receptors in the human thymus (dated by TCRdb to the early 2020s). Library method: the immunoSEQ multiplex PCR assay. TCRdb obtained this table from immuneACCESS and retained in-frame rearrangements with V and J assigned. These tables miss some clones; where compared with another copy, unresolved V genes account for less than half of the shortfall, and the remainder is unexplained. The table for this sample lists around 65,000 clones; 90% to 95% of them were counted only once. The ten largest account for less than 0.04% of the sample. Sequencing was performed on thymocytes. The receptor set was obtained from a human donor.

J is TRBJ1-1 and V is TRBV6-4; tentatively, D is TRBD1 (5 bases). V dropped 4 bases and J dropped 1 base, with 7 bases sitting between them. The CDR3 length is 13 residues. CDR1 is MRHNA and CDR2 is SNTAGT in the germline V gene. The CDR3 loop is CASSATANTEAFF. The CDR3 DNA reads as TGTGCCAGCAGTGCGACAGCGAACACTGAAGCTTTCTTT.

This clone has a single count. CDR3 in amino acids: CASSLLAGAGETQYF. CDR3 nucleotides: TGTGCCAGCAGTTTACTAGCGGGGGCCGGAGAGACCCAGTACTTC. This chain uses TRBV28 with TRBJ2-5; 10 bases are shared with TRBD2. CDR1 and CDR2 from the germline V gene are MDHEN and SYDVKM. This CDR3 has 15 residues. J was trimmed by 4 bases and V by 2 bases; bases with no gene match: 4.

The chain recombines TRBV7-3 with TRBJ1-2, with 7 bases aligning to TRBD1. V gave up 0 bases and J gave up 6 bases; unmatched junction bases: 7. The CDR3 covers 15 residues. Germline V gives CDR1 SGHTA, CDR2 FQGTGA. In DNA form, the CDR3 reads TGTGCCAGCAGCTTAACTGGCGACAGGGCCAATGGCTACACCTTC. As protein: CASSLTGDRANGYTF.

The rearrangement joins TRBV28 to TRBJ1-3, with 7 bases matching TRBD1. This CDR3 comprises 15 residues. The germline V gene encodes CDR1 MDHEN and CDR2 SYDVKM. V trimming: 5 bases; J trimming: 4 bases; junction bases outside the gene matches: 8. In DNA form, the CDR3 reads TGTGCCAGCAGTCTCCGGACAGGATCAGGAAACACCATATATTTT. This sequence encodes CASSLRTGSGNTIYF. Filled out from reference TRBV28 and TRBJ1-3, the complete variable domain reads DVKVTQSSRYLVKRTGEKVFLECVQDMDHENMFWYRQDPGLGLRLIYFSYDVKMKEKGDIPEGYSVSREKKERFSLILESASTNQTSMYLCASSLRTGSGNTIYFGEGSWLTVV.

The CDR3: CASSSWGQGGRKSYEQYF. CDR3 nucleotide sequence: TGTGCCAGCAGCTCCTGGGGACAGGGTGGTAGAAAATCCTACGAGCAGTACTTC. The chain uses TRBV7-9 and TRBJ2-7, with 9 bases identical to TRBD1. The CDR3 is 18 residues long. V was clipped by 4 bases and J by 1 base; unmatched bases: 14. CDR1 is SEHNR and CDR2 is FQNEAQ in the germline V gene (reference sequence). The variable domain in full, with the rest retrieved from reference TRBV7-9 and TRBJ2-7, is DTGVSQNPRHKITKRGQNVTFRCDPISEHNRLYWYRQTLGQGPEFLTYFQNEAQLEKSRLLSDRFSAERPKGSFSTLEIQRTEQGDSAMYLCASSSWGQGGRKSYEQYFGPGTRLTVT.

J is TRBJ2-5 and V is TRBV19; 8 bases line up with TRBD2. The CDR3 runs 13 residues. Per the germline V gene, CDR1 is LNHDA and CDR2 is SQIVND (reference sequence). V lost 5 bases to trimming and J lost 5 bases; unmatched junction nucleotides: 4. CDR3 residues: CASSRGGRETQYF. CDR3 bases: TGTGCCAGTAGTCGGGGGGGGCGGGAGACCCAGTACTTC.

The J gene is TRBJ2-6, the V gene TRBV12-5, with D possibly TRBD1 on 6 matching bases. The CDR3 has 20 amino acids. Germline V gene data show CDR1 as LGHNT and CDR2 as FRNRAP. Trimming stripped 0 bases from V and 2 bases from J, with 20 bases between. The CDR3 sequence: CASGLVHDRPRPAGANVLTF. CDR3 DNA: TGTGCTAGTGGTTTGGTACATGACAGGCCCCGACCTGCTGGGGCCAACGTCCTGACTTTC.

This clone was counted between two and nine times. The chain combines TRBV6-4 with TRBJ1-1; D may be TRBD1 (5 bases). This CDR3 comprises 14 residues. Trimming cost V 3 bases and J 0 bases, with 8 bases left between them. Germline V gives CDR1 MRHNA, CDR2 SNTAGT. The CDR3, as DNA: TGTGCCAGCAGTGAGACAGAAATGAACACTGAAGCTTTCTTT. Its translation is CASSETEMNTEAFF.

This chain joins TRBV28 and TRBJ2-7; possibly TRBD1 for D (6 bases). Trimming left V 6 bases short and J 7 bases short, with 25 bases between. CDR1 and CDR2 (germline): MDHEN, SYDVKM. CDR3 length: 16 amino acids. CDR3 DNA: TGTGCCAGCAGCAATAATTCCGGGACAAGGACAGCGGAGCAGTACTTC. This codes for CASSNNSGTRTAEQYF.

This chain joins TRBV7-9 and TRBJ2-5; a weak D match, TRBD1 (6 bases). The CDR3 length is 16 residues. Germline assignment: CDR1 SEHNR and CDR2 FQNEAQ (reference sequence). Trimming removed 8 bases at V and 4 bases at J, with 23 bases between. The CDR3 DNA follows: TGTGCCAGCTCATCCAATGGGACACCCCGGGGAGAGACCCAGTACTTC. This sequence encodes CASSSNGTPRGETQYF.

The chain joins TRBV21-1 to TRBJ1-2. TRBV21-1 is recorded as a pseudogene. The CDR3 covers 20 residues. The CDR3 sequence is CASSKVKVWGAGYLDYGYTF. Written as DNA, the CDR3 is TGTGCCAGCAGCAAAGTGAAAGTCTGGGGGGCCGGGTATCTCGACTATGGCTACACCTTC.

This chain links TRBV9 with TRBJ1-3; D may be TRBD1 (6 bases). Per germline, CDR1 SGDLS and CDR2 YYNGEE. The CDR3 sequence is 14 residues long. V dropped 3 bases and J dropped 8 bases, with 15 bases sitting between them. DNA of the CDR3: TGTGCCAGCAGCGGTGAACAGGGAAGGCACACCATATATTTT. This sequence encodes CASSGEQGRHTIYF.

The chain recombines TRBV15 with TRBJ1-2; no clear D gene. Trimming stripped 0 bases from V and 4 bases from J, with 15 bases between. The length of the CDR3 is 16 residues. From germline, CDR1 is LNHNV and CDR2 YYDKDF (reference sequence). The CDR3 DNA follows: TGTGCCACCAGCAGAGAAGAAGGCAGCGAAGGCTATGGCTACACCTTC. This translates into CATSREEGSEGYGYTF.

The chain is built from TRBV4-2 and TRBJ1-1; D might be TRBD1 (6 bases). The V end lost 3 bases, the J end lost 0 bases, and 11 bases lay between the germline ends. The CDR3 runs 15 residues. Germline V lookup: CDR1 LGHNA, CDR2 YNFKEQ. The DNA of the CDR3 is TGTGCCAGCAGCCATTACAGGGATCTGAACACTGAAGCTTTCTTT. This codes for CASSHYRDLNTEAFF.

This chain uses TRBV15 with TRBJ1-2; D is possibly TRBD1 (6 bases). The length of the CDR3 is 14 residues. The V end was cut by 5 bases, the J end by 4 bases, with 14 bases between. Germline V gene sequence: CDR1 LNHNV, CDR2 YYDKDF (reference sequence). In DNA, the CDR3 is TGTGCCACCAGCGACCCAGGGGCTGGCTATGGCTACACCTTC. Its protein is CATSDPGAGYGYTF.

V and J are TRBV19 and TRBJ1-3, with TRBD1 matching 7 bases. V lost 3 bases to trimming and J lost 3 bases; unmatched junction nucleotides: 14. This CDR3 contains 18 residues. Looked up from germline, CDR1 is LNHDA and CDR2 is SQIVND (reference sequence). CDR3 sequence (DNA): TGTGCCAGTAGTATCCAACCCGACAGGGAGAGTGTTGGAAACACCATATATTTT. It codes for CASSIQPDRESVGNTIYF.

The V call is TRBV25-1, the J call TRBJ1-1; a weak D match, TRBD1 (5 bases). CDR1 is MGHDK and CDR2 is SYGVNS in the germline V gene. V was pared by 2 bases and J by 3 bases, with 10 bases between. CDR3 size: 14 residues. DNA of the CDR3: TGTGCCAGCAGTGAAGGGTGGGGGGACACTGAAGCTTTCTTT. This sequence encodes CASSEGWGDTEAFF.

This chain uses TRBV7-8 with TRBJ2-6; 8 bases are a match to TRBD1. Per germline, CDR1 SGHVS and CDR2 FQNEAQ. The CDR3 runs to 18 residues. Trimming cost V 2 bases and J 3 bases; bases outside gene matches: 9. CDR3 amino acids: CASSLLQGALVGANVLTF. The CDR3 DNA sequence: TGTGCCAGCAGCTTACTTCAGGGGGCGTTGGTTGGGGCCAACGTCCTGACTTTC.

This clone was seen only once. The CDR3 spells CASTEGDGSFYGYTF. CDR3 nucleotides: TGTGCCAGTACGGAAGGAGACGGAAGCTTCTATGGCTACACCTTC. This chain joins TRBV19 and TRBJ1-2; D is unclear. Trimming stripped 7 bases from V and 4 bases from J, with 19 bases between. The CDR3 length is 15 residues. Germline loops: CDR1 LNHDA, CDR2 SQIVND (reference sequence). The full variable domain, its missing parts supplied by reference TRBV19 and TRBJ1-2, is DGGITQSPKYLFRKEGQNVTLSCEQNLNHDAMYWYRQDPGQGLRLIYYSQIVNDFQKGDIAEGYSVSREKKESFPLTVTSAQKNPTAFYLCASTEGDGSFYGYTFGSGTRLTVV.

CDR3 loop: CASRPPGQGVPQDGYTF. The CDR3 DNA is TGCGCCAGCAGGCCTCCGGGACAGGGGGTGCCCCAGGATGGCTACACCTTC. This sequence joins TRBV5-1 and TRBJ1-2; 11 positions match TRBD1. This CDR3 contains 17 residues. V shed 5 bases, J shed 6 bases, and the junction held 15 bases outside the gene matches. Germline loops: CDR1 SGHRS, CDR2 YFSETQ.

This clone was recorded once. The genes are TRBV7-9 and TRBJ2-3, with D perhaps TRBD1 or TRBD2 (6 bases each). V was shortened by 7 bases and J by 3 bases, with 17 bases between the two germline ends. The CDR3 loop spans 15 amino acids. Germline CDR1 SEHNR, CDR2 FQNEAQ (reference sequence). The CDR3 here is CASTQGSRGTDTQYF. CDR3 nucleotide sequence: TGTGCCAGCACCCAGGGGTCCCGGGGGACAGATACGCAGTATTTT.

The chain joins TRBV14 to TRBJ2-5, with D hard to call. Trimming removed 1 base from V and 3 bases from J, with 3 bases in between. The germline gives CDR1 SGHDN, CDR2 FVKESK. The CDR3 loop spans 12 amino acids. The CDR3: CASSQGKETQYF. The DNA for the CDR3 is TGTGCCAGCAGCCAAGGGAAAGAGACCCAGTACTTC.

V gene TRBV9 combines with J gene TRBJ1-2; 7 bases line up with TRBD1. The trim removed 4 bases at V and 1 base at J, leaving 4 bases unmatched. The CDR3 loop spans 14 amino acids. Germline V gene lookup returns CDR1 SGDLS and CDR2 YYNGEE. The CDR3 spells CASSPGDSNYGYTF. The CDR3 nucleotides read TGTGCCAGCAGCCCTGGGGACAGTAACTATGGCTACACCTTC.

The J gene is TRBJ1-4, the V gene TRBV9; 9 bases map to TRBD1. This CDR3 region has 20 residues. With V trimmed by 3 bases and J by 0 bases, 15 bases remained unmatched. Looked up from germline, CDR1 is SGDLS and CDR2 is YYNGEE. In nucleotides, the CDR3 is TGTGCCAGCAGCGCTTCGCCACACGGACAGGGGACATCAACTAATGAAAAACTGTTTTTT. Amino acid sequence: CASSASPHGQGTSTNEKLFF.

The CDR3 bases are TGTGCCAGCAGCTTAAGGTTCCGGGGCGAAACGAACACCGGGGAGCTGTTTTTT. Protein sequence: CASSLRFRGETNTGELFF. V gene TRBV7-3 combines with J gene TRBJ2-2, with D possibly being TRBD1 or TRBD2 (5 bases each). Trimming took 1 base from V and 0 from J, leaving 15 bases between them. The CDR3 length is 18 residues. The V gene's germline CDR1 is SGHTA and CDR2 FQGTGA.

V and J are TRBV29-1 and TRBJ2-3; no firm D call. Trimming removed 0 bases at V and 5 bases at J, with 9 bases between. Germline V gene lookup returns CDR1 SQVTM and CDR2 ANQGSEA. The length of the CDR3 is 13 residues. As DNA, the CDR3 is TGCAGCGTTGAAGAGGTAGGGTTAGATACGCAGTATTTT. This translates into CSVEEVGLDTQYF.

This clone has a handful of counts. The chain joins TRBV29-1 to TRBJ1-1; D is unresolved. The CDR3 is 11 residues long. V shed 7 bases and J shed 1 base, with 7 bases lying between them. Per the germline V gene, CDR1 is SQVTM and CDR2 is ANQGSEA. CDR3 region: CSANKNTEAFF. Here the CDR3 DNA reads TGCAGCGCCAACAAGAACACTGAAGCTTTCTTT. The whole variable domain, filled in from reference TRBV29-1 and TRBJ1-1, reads SAVISQKPSRDICQRGTSLTIQCQVDSQVTMMFWYRQQPGQSLTLIATANQGSEATYESGFVIDKFPISRPNLTFSTLTVSNMSPEDSSIYLCSANKNTEAFFGQGTRLTVV.

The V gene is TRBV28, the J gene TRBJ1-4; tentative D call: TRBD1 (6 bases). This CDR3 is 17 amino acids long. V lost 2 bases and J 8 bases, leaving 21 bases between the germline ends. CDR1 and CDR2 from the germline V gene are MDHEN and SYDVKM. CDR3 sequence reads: CASSLLPNREGTEKLFF. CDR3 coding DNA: TGTGCCAGCAGTTTACTCCCGAACAGGGAAGGCACCGAAAAACTGTTTTTT.

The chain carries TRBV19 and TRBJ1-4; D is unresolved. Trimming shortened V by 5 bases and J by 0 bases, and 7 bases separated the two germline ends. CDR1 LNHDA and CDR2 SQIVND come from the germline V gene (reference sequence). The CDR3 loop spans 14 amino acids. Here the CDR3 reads CASSYFATNEKLFF. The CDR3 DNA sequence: TGTGCCAGTAGTTACTTTGCAACTAATGAAAAACTGTTTTTT.